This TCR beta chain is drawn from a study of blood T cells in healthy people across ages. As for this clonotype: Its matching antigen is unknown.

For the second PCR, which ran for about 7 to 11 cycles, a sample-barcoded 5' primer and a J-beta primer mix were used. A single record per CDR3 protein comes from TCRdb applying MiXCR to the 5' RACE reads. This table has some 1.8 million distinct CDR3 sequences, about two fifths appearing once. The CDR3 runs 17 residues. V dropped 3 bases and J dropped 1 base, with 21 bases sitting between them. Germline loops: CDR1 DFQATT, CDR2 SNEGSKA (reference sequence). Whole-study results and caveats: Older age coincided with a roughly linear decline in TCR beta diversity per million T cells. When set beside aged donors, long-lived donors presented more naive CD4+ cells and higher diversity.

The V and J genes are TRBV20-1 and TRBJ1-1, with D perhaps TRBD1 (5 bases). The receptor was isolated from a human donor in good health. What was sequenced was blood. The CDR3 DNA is TGCAGTGCTAGCGCACCCAACTCGGGGACGGGGAACACTGAAGCTTTCTTT. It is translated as CSASAPNSGTGNTEAFF.